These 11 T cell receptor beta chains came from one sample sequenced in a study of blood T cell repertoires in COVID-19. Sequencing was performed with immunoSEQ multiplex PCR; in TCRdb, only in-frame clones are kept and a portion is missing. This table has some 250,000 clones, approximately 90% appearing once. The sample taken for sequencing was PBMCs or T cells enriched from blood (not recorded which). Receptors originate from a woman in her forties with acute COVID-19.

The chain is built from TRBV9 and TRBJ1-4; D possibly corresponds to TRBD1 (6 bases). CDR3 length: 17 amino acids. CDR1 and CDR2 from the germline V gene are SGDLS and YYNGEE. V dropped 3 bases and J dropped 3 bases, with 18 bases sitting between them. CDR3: CASSASRSGGSNEKLFF. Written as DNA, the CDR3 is TGTGCCAGCAGCGCATCAAGGTCGGGGGGCTCTAATGAAAAACTGTTTTTT.

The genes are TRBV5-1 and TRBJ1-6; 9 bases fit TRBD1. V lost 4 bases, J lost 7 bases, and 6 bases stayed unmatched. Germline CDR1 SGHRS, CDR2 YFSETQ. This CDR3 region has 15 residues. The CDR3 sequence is CASSTRTGDNSPLHF. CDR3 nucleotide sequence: TGCGCCAGCAGCACCCGGACAGGGGACAATTCACCCCTCCACTTT.

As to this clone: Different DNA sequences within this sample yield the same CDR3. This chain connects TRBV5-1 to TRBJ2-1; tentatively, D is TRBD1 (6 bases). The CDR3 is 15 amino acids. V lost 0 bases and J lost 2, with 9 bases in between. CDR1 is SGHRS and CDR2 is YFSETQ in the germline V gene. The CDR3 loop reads CASSLEGQTYNEQFF. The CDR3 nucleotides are TGCGCCAGCAGCTTGGAGGGACAAACCTACAATGAGCAGTTCTTC.

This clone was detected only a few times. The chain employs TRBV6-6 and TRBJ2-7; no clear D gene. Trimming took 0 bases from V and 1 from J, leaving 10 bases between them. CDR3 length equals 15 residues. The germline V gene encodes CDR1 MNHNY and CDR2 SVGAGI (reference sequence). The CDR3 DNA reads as TGTGCCAGCAGTTACTCGGCACCGATATCCTACGAGCAGTACTTC. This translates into CASSYSAPISYEQYF.

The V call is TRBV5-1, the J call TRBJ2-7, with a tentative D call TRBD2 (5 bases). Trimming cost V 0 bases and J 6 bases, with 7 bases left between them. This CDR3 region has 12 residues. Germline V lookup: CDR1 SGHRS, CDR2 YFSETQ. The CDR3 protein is CASSLDGIEQYF. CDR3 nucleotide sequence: TGCGCCAGCAGCTTGGACGGGATCGAGCAGTACTTC.

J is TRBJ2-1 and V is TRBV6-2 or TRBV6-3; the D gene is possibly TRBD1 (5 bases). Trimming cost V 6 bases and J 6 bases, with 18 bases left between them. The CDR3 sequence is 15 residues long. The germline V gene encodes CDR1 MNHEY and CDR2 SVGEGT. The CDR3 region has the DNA TGTGCCAGCAGCATAAGACAGATCACCCCCAATGAGCAGTTCTTC. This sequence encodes CASSIRQITPNEQFF.

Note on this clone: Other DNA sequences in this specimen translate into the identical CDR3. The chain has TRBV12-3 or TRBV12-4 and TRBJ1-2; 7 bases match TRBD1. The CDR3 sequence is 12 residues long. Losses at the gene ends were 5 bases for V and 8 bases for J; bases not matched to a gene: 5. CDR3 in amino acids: CASSLDRVGYTF. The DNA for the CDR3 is TGTGCCAGCAGTCTCGACAGGGTAGGCTACACCTTC.

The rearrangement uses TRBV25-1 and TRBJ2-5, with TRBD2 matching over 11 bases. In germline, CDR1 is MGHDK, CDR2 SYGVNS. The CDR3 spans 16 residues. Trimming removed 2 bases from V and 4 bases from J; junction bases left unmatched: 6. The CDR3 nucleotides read TGTGCCAGCAGTGAAAACATGGGACTAGCGGCAGAGACCCAGTACTTC. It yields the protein CASSENMGLAAETQYF. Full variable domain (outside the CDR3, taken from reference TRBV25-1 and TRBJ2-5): EADIYQTPRYLVIGTGKKITLECSQTMGHDKMYWYQQDPGMELHLIHYSYGVNSTEKGDLSSESTVSRIRTEHFPLTLESARPSHTSQYLCASSENMGLAAETQYFGPGTRLLVL.

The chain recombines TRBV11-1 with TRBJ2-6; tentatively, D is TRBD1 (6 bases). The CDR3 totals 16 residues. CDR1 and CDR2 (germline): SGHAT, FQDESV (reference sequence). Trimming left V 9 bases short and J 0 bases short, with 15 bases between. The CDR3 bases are TGTGCCAGTGCACAGGGACGATACTCTGGGGCCAACGTCCTGACTTTC. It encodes CASAQGRYSGANVLTF.

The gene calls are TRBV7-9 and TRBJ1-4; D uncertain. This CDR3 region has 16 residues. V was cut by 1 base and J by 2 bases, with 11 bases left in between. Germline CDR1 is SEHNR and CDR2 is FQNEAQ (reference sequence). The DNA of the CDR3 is TGTGCCAGCAGCTTAGGGGCAGGAAATACTAATGAAAAACTGTTTTTT. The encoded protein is CASSLGAGNTNEKLFF.

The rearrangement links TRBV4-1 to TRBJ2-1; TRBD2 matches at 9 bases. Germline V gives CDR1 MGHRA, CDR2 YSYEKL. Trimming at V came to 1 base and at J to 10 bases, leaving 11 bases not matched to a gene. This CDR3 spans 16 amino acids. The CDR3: CASSQGRGTSRGEQFF. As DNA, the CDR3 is TGCGCCAGCAGCCAAGGTAGGGGGACTAGCCGGGGAGAGCAGTTCTTC.